This T cell receptor beta chain was captured in a study of breast tumors, draining lymph nodes, adjacent tissues. Each CDR3 protein gets one entry after TCRdb re-called the multiplex PCR reads with MiXCR. The sample comprises about 200,000 distinct CDR3 sequences, 30% to 40% of which are singletons, and 4% to 5.5% rests with the top ten. This clonotype was observed many times. Its antigen is still unknown. Samples came from axillary lymph nodes draining the breast cancer. Study-wide results and limits: That most tumor T cells come from lymph nodes remained unproven. Tumor and nontumor repertoires were significantly more similar in luminal-like than in basal-like breast cancer. Tumor repertoires ranked between lymph nodes and nontumor tissue in diversity, with V and J gene preferences.

Sequenced material: axillary lymph node tissue. The sequence was obtained from a female donor with breast cancer. Some clones in this sample may be carry-over from other donors' samples.

CDR3 region: CAITSTGGLGYGYTF. As DNA, the CDR3 is TGTGCCATCACCTCAACAGGGGGTCTAGGCTATGGCTACACCTTC. The chain joins TRBV10-3 to TRBJ1-2; 8 bases agree with TRBD1. The CDR3 runs 15 residues. The V gene end was trimmed by 7 bases and the J gene end by 4 bases; junction bases not matched to a gene: 11. The germline V gene encodes CDR1 ENHRY and CDR2 SYGVKD.